Reported below is one T cell receptor beta chain. V trimming: 1 base; J trimming: 4 bases; junction bases outside the gene matches: 5. The germline CDR1 and CDR2 sequences are SGHTA and FQGNSA. The CDR3 sequence is 15 residues long. The data stem from a study of T cell responses to AZD1222 COVID-19 vaccine. Sequenced by immunoSEQ multiplex PCR; TCRdb stores in-frame clones only, minus some. The profile shows tens of thousands of clones, 89% of them singletons. The origin of this receptor is an adult in good health. The sequencing used peripheral blood, collected on day 0 of AZD1222 vaccination. The gene calls are TRBV7-2 and TRBJ2-5; 8 positions match TRBD2. This chain's CDR3 is CASSLEAGATETQYF. Here the CDR3 DNA reads TGTGCCAGCAGCTTAGAAGCGGGGGCGACAGAGACCCAGTACTTC.